This T cell receptor (beta chain) was sequenced during a study of OX40 agonist ivuxolimab in advanced cancers. As to this clone: Antigen specificity is unknown.

This table comes from immunoSEQ multiplex PCR, and its TCRdb copy is limited to in-frame clones, with some not included. In the table there are over 10,000 clones, about 81% of which are singletons. Trimming took 0 bases from V and 7 from J, leaving 15 bases between them. Per germline, CDR1 LGHNA and CDR2 YSLEER. The CDR3 totals 16 residues. Study-level results: Averaged across samples, CD8+ T cells carried more expanded clones than CD4+ did.

This specimen was CD4+ or CD8+ T cells sorted from blood, taken in a trial of the OX40 agonist ivuxolimab. J is TRBJ1-4 and V is TRBV4-3; D might be TRBD1 (6 bases). This receptor was taken from an adult with an advanced solid tumor such as melanoma, head and neck, liver or kidney cancer. The CDR3 nucleotides are TGCGCCAGCAGCCAAGATGGGGGGGCGGGAGCTGAAAAACTGTTTTTT. This sequence encodes CASSQDGGAGAEKLFF.